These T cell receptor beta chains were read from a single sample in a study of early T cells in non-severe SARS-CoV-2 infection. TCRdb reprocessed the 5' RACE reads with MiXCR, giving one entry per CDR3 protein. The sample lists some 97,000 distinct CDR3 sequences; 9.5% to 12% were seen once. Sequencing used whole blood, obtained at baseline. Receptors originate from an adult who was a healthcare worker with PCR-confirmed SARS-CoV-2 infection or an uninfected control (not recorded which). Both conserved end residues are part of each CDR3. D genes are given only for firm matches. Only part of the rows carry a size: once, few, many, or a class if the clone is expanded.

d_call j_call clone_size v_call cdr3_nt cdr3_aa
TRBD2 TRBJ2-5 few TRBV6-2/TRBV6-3 TGTGCCAGCAGTTACCGCCCTTCTAGCGGGGTTTCGTACCAAGAGACCCAGTACTTC CASSYRPSSGVSYQETQYF
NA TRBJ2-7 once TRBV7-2 TGTGCCAGCAGCTTTGCAGCGGTCTACGAGCAGTACTTC CASSFAAVYEQYF
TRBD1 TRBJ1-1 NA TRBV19 TGTGCCAGTAGCCCTAGGGGGCATTCTGAAGCTTTCTTT CASSPRGHSEAFF
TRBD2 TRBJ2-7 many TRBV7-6 TGTGCCAGCAGCTCGGCGGTAGCGGGACGTTACGAGCAGTACTTC CASSSAVAGRYEQYF
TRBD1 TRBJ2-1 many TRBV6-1 TGTGCCAGCAGTTTTCAACCGGGCGTAGGGGGCGAGCAGTTCTTC CASSFQPGVGGEQFF
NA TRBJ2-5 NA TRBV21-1 TGTGCCAGCAGCAAAACGAGACAGCCGAAAGAGACCCAGTACTTC CASSKTRQPKETQYF
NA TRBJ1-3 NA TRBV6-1 TGTGCCAGCAGTGAAGGAGGGGGGGGCTCTGGAAACACCATATATTTT CASSEGGGGSGNTIYF
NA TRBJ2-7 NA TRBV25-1 TGTGCCAGCAGTGATAGGGGGGTATACGAGCAGTACTTC CASSDRGVYEQYF
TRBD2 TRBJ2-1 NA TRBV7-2 TGTGCCAGCAGTTCGACCGGGACTAGCGGGAATAATGAGCAGTTCTTC CASSSTGTSGNNEQFF
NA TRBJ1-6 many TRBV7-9 TGTGCCAGCAGCTTAGAGGGCAAAGAGTCACCCCTCCACTTT CASSLEGKESPLHF
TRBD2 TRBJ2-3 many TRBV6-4 TGTGCCAGCAGTGACCAGCGGGGACCCACAGATACGCAGTATTTT CASSDQRGPTDTQYF
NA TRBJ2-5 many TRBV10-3 TGTGCCATCAGTGAAGGGCAGGGAGAGACCCAGTACTTC CAISEGQGETQYF
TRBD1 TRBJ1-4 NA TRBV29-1 TGCAGCGCTACAGGGGGCGGGTATGAAAAACTGTTTTTT CSATGGGYEKLFF
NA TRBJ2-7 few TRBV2 TGTGCCAGCAGTGGAGGACAGTACGAGCAGTACTTC CASSGGQYEQYF
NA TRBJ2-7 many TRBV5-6 TGTGCCAGCAGAGGAACAGCCGCCAATGACGAGCAGTACTTC CASRGTAANDEQYF
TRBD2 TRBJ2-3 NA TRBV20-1 TGCAGTGCTAGAGATCTGACTAGCGGGAGGGCAGATACGCAGTATTTT CSARDLTSGRADTQYF
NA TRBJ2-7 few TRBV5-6 TGTGCCAGCAGCTTAGGTAGGGCCTACGAGCAGTACTTC CASSLGRAYEQYF
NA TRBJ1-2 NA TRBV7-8 TGTGCCAGCAGCTTAGGTGCAAGGGGCTACACCTTC CASSLGARGYTF
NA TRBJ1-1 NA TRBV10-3 TGTGCCATCAGTCCAGGGGACCTGAACACTGAAGCTTTCTTT CAISPGDLNTEAFF
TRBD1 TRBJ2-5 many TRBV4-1 TGCGCCAGCAGCCCGGTTTGGTTAAGGGGGCGAGGTGAGACCCAGTACTTC CASSPVWLRGRGETQYF
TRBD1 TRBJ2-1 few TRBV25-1 TGTGCCAGCAGTGGGCTGAGCCCCGGGACAGGGGGTTTTTACCATGAGCAGTTCTTC CASSGLSPGTGGFYHEQFF
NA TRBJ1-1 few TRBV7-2 TGTGCCAGCAGCAAGGACGGGATGAACACTGAAGCTTTCTTT CASSKDGMNTEAFF
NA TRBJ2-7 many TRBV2 TGTGCCAGTAGTGACCACTACGAGCAGTACTTC CASSDHYEQYF
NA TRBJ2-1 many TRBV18 TGTGCCAGCTCCAGCGGTCCGAGGAATGAGCAGTTCTTC CASSSGPRNEQFF
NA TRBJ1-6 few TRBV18 TGTGCCAGCTCAGTGGAGCTTAATTCACCCCTCCACTTT CASSVELNSPLHF
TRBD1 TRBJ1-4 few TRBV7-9 TGTGCCAGCAGCCCCAGGACAGGGGATTTTGAAAAACTGTTTTTT CASSPRTGDFEKLFF
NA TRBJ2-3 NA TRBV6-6 TGTGCCAGCAGTTACGCCCGCGGGGGCAACACAGATACGCAGTATTTT CASSYARGGNTDTQYF
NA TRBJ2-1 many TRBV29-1 TGCAGCGTTGTCCCGGTTTACTACAATGAGCAGTTCTTC CSVVPVYYNEQFF
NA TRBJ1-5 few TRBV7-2 TGTGCCAGCAGCTTTCTGAGGCAGCCCCAGCATTTT CASSFLRQPQHF
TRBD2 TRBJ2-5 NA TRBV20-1 TGCAGTGCTAGAGGCGGGGGGGAGACCCAGTACTTC CSARGGGETQYF
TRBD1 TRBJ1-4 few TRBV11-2 TGTGCCAGCAGGAGGACAGGAGAGAATGAAAAACTGTTTTTT CASRRTGENEKLFF
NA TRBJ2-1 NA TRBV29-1 TGCAGCTTCTGGCCAGGTTCCTACAATGAGCAGTTCTTC CSFWPGSYNEQFF
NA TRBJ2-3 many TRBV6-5 TGTGCCACAACGACTAGTTTCCGAGATACGCAGTATTTT CATTTSFRDTQYF
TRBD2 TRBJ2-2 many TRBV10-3 TGTGCCATCAGTGAGTCGAAGCGGGGGAGGTCCGGGGAGCTGTTTTTT CAISESKRGRSGELFF